The rows below give T cell receptor beta chains drawn from one sample of a study of T cells in Graves' hyperthyroidism and ophthalmopathy. TCRdb recomputed calls from the multiplex PCR reads with MiXCR, one row per CDR3 protein. This table has around 35,000 distinct CDR3 sequences, 40% to 60% appearing once. What was sequenced was blood. Receptor source: a man aged 40-49 years with Graves' ophthalmopathy. CDR3s include the opening cysteine and the closing phenylalanine or tryptophan. The D gene is left open where the match is weak. Rows may omit the clone size; those that give it use once, few, many or a size class.

D	size	V	J	DNA	CDR3
TRBD2	many	TRBV28	TRBJ2-5	TGTGCCAGCCATTCTTTGGGGGGGGTGGAGACCCAGTACTTC	CASHSLGGVETQYF
NA	many	TRBV20-1	TRBJ1-5	TGCAGTGCTGAGGGAGCATTGGACGACAATCAGCCCCAGCATTTT	CSAEGALDDNQPQHF
NA	many	TRBV5-8	TRBJ2-3	TGTGCCAGCAGCTTGGATAGGGTGGATACGCAGTATTTT	CASSLDRVDTQYF
NA	many	TRBV11-2	TRBJ2-7	TGTGCCAGCAGCTTAGACAGGTCTGAGGACGAGCAGTACTTC	CASSLDRSEDEQYF
NA	many	TRBV9	TRBJ1-3	TGTGCCAGCAGCGAGGGGAGCAGGGCCGAATCTGGAAACACCATATATTTT	CASSEGSRAESGNTIYF
TRBD1	many	TRBV14	TRBJ1-2	TGTGCCAGCAGCCAAGTTGGGACAGGGGGCCTCTATGGCTACACCTTC	CASSQVGTGGLYGYTF
NA	NA	TRBV7-8	TRBJ2-1	TGTGCCAGCAGCTTTTACAGGGTCCTCGAAAATGAGCAGTTCTTC	CASSFYRVLENEQFF
NA	NA	TRBV29-1	TRBJ1-2	TGCAGCGTTGATCAGGGAGCTTGGGGCTACACCTTC	CSVDQGAWGYTF
NA	once	TRBV5-5	TRBJ2-6	TGTGCCAGCAGCTTTTTTGGAGGCAACGTCCTGACTTTC	CASSFFGGNVLTF
NA	medium-sized	TRBV15	TRBJ1-6	TGTGCCACCAGCAGGGACATAAATAATTCACCCCTCCACTTT	CATSRDINNSPLHF
NA	NA	TRBV9	TRBJ2-3	TGTGCCAGCAGCACGGACTGGGATACGCAGTATTTT	CASSTDWDTQYF
TRBD2	many	TRBV19	TRBJ2-3	TGTGCCAGTAGTATATTGATCCGCGGGGGGACCAAGGATACGCAGTATTTT	CASSILIRGGTKDTQYF
TRBD2	NA	TRBV24-1	TRBJ2-7	TGTGCCACCAGTGATGCCGGGACTAGCGGGAGGGACGAGCAGTACTTC	CATSDAGTSGRDEQYF
TRBD2	NA	TRBV5-1	TRBJ2-3	TGCGCCAGCAGCCCCGAGGCGGGGGGTGGTACGCAGTATTTT	CASSPEAGGGTQYF
TRBD2	many	TRBV5-4	TRBJ2-7	TGTGCCAGCAGCTTGGGGGGGGGACCCTACGAGCAGTACTTC	CASSLGGGPYEQYF
TRBD1	once	TRBV5-4	TRBJ2-1	TGTGCCAGCAGCCCGGGACAGGGAGTGTTCTTC	CASSPGQGVFF
NA	NA	TRBV19	TRBJ1-4	TGTGCCAGTAAAGGGAAGGGAGGTGAAAAACTGTTTTTT	CASKGKGGEKLFF
TRBD2	medium-sized	TRBV20-1	TRBJ2-7	TGCAGTGCTAGAACGGCGGGGGTCAACGAGCAGTACTTC	CSARTAGVNEQYF
NA	many	TRBV28	TRBJ1-6	TGTGCCAGCAGTTTAGCCCGGTCAGGGTCACCCCTCCACTTT	CASSLARSGSPLHF
NA	NA	TRBV20-1	TRBJ2-7	TGCAGTGCTACGAGTAGTGGGGGATATGGGCAGTACTTC	CSATSSGGYGQYF
TRBD2	NA	TRBV24-1	TRBJ2-3	TGTGCCACCAGTGATTTGGTCCTAGCGGGAGCTGGCGCAGATACGCAGTATTTT	CATSDLVLAGAGADTQYF
TRBD1	NA	TRBV25-1	TRBJ1-2	TGTGCCAGCAGTGATTCCGGGACAGGGAACCACTACACCTTC	CASSDSGTGNHYTF
TRBD1	NA	TRBV11-3	TRBJ1-3	TGTGCCAGCAGCTTAGGGGGACAGGGGGCGCTTGGAAACACCATATATTTT	CASSLGGQGALGNTIYF
NA	many	TRBV6-6	TRBJ2-3	TGTGCCGCGACAGGAATCTCAGATACGCAGTATTTT	CAATGISDTQYF
TRBD2	NA	TRBV5-1	TRBJ2-5	TGCGCCAGCAGCTCGAATGGCGGGAGGCGGCAAGAGACCCAGTACTTC	CASSSNGGRRQETQYF
TRBD1	NA	TRBV20-1	TRBJ2-7	TGCAGTGCTAGAGAGACAGGGGGCTTACCTACCAACGAGCAGTACTTC	CSARETGGLPTNEQYF
NA	medium-sized	TRBV7-7	TRBJ2-1	TGTGCTAGCAGCCCCGGTTCCTACAATGAGCAGTTCTTC	CASSPGSYNEQFF
TRBD1	NA	TRBV20-1	TRBJ2-7	TGCAGTGGGGGGACAGGGGGCGAGCAGTACTTC	CSGGTGGEQYF
TRBD1	NA	TRBV7-2	TRBJ2-3	TGTGCCAGCAGTTATCCCGGGACAGCTAGCACAGATACGCAGTATTTT	CASSYPGTASTDTQYF
NA	medium-sized	TRBV20-1	TRBJ2-1	TGCAGTGCTCTCCGGGACGGACCCTACAATGAGCAGTTCTTC	CSALRDGPYNEQFF
NA	many	TRBV2	TRBJ1-2	TGTGCCAGCAGTGAAGGGGGGGCCAGGGGCCTTAACTATGGCTACACCTTC	CASSEGGARGLNYGYTF
NA	NA	TRBV7-8	TRBJ2-7	TGTGCCAGCAGCTCCGACCTTGGATCCTACGAGCAGTACTTC	CASSSDLGSYEQYF
NA	medium-sized	TRBV29-1	TRBJ1-3	TGCAGCGTTGAAGATCGGGCATCCCGCTCTGGAAACACCATATATTTT	CSVEDRASRSGNTIYF
NA	NA	TRBV20-1	TRBJ2-5	TGCAGTGCTAGGATGGGGCAGGGCAATCAGCCCCAGTACTTC	CSARMGQGNQPQYF
NA	NA	TRBV7-8	TRBJ2-3	TGTGCCAGCAGCCTCGCGGAGGGGGATACGCAGTATTTT	CASSLAEGDTQYF
NA	NA	TRBV6-6	TRBJ1-3	TGTGCCAGCAGTGGGCAGGTGAACACCATATATTTT	CASSGQVNTIYF
TRBD1	few	TRBV7-9	TRBJ2-7	TGTGCCAGCAGTTCCGGGACAGGGAAATACGAGCAGTACTTC	CASSSGTGKYEQYF
NA	once	TRBV10-3	TRBJ2-5	TGTGCCACCAAGGGCAGGGAGAGCGAGACCCAGTACTTC	CATKGRESETQYF
TRBD1	medium-sized	TRBV2	TRBJ2-1	TGTGCCATCCTCGGGACAGACAATGAGCAGTTCTTC	CAILGTDNEQFF
NA	many	TRBV7-2	TRBJ2-5	TGTGCCAGCAGCTCAAACACAGAGACCCAGTACTTC	CASSSNTETQYF
NA	NA	TRBV6-1	TRBJ1-5	TGTGCCAGCAGTGGGGGGTTGGGCAATCAGCCCCAGCATTTT	CASSGGLGNQPQHF
NA	NA	TRBV20-1	TRBJ2-7	TGCAGTGGCCCGAAGGAAACCTCCTACGAGCAGTACTTC	CSGPKETSYEQYF
TRBD1	medium-sized	TRBV24-1	TRBJ2-7	TGTGCCACCAGTGAACCGACAGGGGGACAGTACTTC	CATSEPTGGQYF
NA	many	TRBV20-1	TRBJ2-7	TGCAGTGCTAGAAGGGAGGGGTGGACAGGGCACTACGAGCAGTACTTC	CSARREGWTGHYEQYF
NA	many	TRBV14	TRBJ2-1	TGTGCCAGCAGCCAAGATCAAAGAACACTAACGGGGGATGAGCAGTTCTTC	CASSQDQRTLTGDEQFF
TRBD2	NA	TRBV9	TRBJ2-1	TGTGCCAGCAGCGCAGGACCAACTAGCGGGATCGCGAATGAGCAGTTCTTC	CASSAGPTSGIANEQFF
NA	NA	TRBV10-1	TRBJ1-4	TGCGCCAGCAGTGAGTCTTTTGAAAAACTGTTTTTT	CASSESFEKLFF
NA	many	TRBV18	TRBJ1-4	TGTGCCAGCTCACCACGGAGGGTTGGTGAAAAACTGTTTTTT	CASSPRRVGEKLFF
NA	NA	TRBV25-1	TRBJ1-2	TGTGCCAGCAGTGAATATAGGGGGGACTATGGCTACACCTTC	CASSEYRGDYGYTF
TRBD1	many	TRBV6-1	TRBJ2-7	TGTGCCAGCAGTGAAGATGACAGGGTGTACGAGCAGTACTTC	CASSEDDRVYEQYF
NA	many	TRBV20-1	TRBJ1-2	TGCAGTGCTTCCCAGCGCAGGGTTGGAAACTATGGCTACACCTTC	CSASQRRVGNYGYTF
NA	NA	TRBV6-5	TRBJ1-2	TGTGCCAGCAGTTACTCCTGGACTAGTGGCTACACCTTC	CASSYSWTSGYTF
TRBD2	many	TRBV20-1	TRBJ2-1	TGCAGTGCTAGTGGGTGGGCGGGAGGGGATGAGCAGTTCTTC	CSASGWAGGDEQFF
NA	many	TRBV4-2	TRBJ1-2	TGTGCCAGCAGCCAAGATGAGGCCGGCGGCTACACCTTC	CASSQDEAGGYTF
NA	many	TRBV28	TRBJ1-2	TGTGCTTCTAAACCCCCGGGGAAGGGTGGCTACACCTTC	CASKPPGKGGYTF
NA	NA	TRBV7-2	TRBJ1-5	TGTGCCAGCAGCTCCCACTGGGAAGGCTATAGCAATCAGCCCCAGCATTTT	CASSSHWEGYSNQPQHF
TRBD2	many	TRBV28	TRBJ2-5	TGTGCCAGCAATAGCGGGGCCAACCAAGAGACCCAGTACTTC	CASNSGANQETQYF
NA	NA	TRBV6-5	TRBJ2-6	TGTGCCAGCAGTCCTGAGGGGGCCAACGTCCTGACTTTC	CASSPEGANVLTF
NA	many	TRBV20-1	TRBJ1-1	TGCAGTGCTAGAGATCAAGGGACTAACACTGAAGCTTTCTTT	CSARDQGTNTEAFF
NA	many	TRBV19	TRBJ1-3	TGTGCCAGTCAGACATCTTTCTCTGGAAACACCATATATTTT	CASQTSFSGNTIYF